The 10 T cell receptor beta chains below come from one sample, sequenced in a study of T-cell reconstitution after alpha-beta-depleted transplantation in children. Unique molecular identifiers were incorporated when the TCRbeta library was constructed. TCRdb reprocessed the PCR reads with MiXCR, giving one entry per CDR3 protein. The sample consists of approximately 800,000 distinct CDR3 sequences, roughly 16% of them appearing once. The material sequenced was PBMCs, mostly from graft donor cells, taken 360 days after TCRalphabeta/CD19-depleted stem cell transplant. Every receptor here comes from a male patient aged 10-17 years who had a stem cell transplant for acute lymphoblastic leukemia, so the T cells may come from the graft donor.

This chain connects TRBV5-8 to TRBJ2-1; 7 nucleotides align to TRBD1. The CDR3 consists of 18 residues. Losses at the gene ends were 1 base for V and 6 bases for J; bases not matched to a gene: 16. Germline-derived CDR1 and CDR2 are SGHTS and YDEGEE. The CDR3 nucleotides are TGTGCCAGCAGCTTGCGCCCCCCAGACAGGGTAGGTTTCAATGAGCAGTTCTTC. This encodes CASSLRPPDRVGFNEQFF.

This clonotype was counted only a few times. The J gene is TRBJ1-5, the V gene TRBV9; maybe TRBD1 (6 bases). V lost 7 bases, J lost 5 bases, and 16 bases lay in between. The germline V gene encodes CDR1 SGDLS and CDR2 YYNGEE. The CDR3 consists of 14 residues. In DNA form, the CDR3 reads TGTGCCAGCGGCAGGGGAGAGCAGGATCAGCCCCAGCATTTT. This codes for CASGRGEQDQPQHF. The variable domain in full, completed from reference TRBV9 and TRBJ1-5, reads DSGVTQTPKHLITATGQRVTLRCSPRSGDLSVYWYQQSLDQGLQFLIQYYNGEERAKGNILERFSAQQFPDLHSELNLSSLELGDSALYFCASGRGEQDQPQHFGDGTRLSIL.

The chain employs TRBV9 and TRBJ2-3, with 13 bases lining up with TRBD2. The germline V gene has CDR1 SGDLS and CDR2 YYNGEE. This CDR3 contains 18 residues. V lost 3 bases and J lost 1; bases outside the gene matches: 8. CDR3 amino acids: CASSAPLAGGPGTDTQYF. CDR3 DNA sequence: TGTGCCAGCAGCGCTCCACTAGCGGGAGGGCCGGGCACAGATACGCAGTATTTT.

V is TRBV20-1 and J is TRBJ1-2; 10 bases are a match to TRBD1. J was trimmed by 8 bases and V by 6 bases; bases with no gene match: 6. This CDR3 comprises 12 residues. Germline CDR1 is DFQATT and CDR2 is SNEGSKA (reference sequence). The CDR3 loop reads CSAGGTGAGYTF. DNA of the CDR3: TGCAGTGCCGGGGGGACAGGGGCGGGCTACACCTTC.

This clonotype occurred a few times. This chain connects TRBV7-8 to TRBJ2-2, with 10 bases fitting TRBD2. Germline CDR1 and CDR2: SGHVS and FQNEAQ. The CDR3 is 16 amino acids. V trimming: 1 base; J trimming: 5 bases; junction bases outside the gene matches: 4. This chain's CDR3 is CASSLGPSGGTGELFF. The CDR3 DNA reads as TGTGCCAGCAGCTTAGGCCCTAGCGGGGGAACCGGGGAGCTGTTTTTT.

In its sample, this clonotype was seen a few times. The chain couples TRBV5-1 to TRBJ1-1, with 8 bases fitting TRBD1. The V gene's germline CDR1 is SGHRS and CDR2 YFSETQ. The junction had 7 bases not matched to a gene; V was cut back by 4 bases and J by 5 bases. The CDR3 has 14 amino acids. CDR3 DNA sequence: TGCGCCAGCAGCGACGGACAGGGAAGGACTGAAGCTTTCTTT. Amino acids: CASSDGQGRTEAFF.

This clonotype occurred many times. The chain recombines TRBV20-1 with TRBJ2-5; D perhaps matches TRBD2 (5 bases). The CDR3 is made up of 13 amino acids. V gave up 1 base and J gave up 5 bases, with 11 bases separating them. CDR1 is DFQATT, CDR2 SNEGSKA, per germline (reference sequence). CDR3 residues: CSARGNTGETQYF. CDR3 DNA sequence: TGCAGTGCTAGAGGGAACACGGGGGAGACCCAGTACTTC.

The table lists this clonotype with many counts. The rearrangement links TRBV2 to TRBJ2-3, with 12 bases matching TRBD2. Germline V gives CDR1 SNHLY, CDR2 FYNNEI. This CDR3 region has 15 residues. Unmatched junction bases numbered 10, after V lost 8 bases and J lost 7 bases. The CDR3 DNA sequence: TGTGCCAGCGGCTCTTCGGGACTAGCGGGCCATACGCAGTATTTT. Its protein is CASGSSGLAGHTQYF. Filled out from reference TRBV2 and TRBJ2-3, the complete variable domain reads EPEVTQTPSHQVTQMGQEVILRCVPISNHLYFYWYRQILGQKVEFLVSFYNNEISEKSEIFDDQFSVERPDGSNFTLKIRSTKLEDSAMYFCASGSSGLAGHTQYFGPGTRLTVL.

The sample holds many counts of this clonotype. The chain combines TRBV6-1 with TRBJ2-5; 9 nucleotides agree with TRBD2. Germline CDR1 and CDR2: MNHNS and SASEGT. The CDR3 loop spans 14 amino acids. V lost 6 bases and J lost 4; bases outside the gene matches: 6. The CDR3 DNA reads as TGTGCCAGCAGCTCCGGGACTAGCCTAGAGACCCAGTACTTC. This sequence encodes CASSSGTSLETQYF.

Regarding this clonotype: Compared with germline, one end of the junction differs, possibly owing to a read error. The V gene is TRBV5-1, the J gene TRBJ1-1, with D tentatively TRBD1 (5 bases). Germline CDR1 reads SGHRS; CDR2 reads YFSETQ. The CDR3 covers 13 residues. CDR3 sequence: CASSLEGYDEALF. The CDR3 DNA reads TGCGCCAGCAGCTTGGAGGGGTACGATGAAGCTCTCTTT. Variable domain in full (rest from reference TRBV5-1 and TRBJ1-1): KAGVTQTPRYLIKTRGQQVTLSCSPISGHRSVSWYQQTPGQGLQFLFEYFSETQRNKGNFPGRFSGRQFSNSRSEMNVSTLELGDSALYLCASSLEGYDEALFGQGTRLTVV.